These T cell receptor beta chains were read from a single sample in a study of blood T cell repertoires in COVID-19. Profiled with immunoSEQ multiplex PCR; TCRdb holds only in-frame clones, not every one. Among approximately 68,000 clones listed, approximately 84% were seen once. The sequenced sample was peripheral blood. The receptors come from a man aged 70 or older with active or convalescent COVID-19. CDR3s include the opening cysteine and the closing phenylalanine or tryptophan. Fields, in order: J gene, clone size, V gene, D gene, CDR3 protein, CDR3 DNA. A D gene is named only where the DNA matches it firmly. Size values are once, few and many counts, or a class for expanded clones, and some rows have none.

TRBJ1-6	.	TRBV28	.	CASSSTRQALSSYNSPLHF	TGTGCCAGCAGTTCTACCAGACAGGCCCTGAGCTCCTATAATTCACCCCTCCACTTT
TRBJ2-3	.	TRBV10-1	TRBD1	CASRSGQDSTDTQYF	TGCGCCAGCAGGTCCGGACAGGATAGCACAGATACGCAGTATTTT
TRBJ2-1	.	TRBV28	TRBD2	CASSRTGGGRNEQFF	TGTGCCAGCAGTCGAACCGGGGGGGGAAGAAATGAGCAGTTCTTC
TRBJ1-2	.	TRBV5-8	TRBD1	CASSLVGGDYGYTF	TGTGCCAGCAGCTTGGTAGGGGGCGACTATGGCTACACCTTC
TRBJ2-1	.	TRBV5-6	TRBD1	CASSFGQGAYNEQFF	TGTGCCAGCAGTTTCGGACAGGGGGCCTACAATGAGCAGTTCTTC
TRBJ1-2	.	TRBV7-2	TRBD1	CASSFASTGGTYGYTF	TGTGCCAGCAGCTTCGCCTCTACAGGGGGCACCTATGGCTACACCTTC
TRBJ1-6	.	TRBV28	.	CASTSGTIRVINSPLHF	TGTGCCAGCACCTCCGGGACAATTAGGGTTATCAATTCACCCCTCCACTTT
TRBJ2-1	.	TRBV7-2	.	CASSPPSVYNEQFF	TGTGCCAGCAGCCCGCCCAGCGTATACAATGAGCAGTTCTTC
TRBJ1-1	.	TRBV6-2/TRBV6-3	.	CASSYSRGQSEAFF	TGTGCCAGCAGTTATTCCCGAGGACAGTCTGAAGCTTTCTTT
TRBJ2-5	.	TRBV5-1	TRBD2	CASSLGLAGGETQYF	TGCGCCAGCAGCTTGGGACTAGCGGGAGGAGAGACCCAGTACTTC
TRBJ1-6	.	TRBV30	TRBD1	CAWRGGQGTPLHF	TGTGCCTGGCGCGGGGGACAGGGGACACCCCTCCACTTT
TRBJ1-6	.	TRBV5-6	.	CASRFGTPNSPLHF	TGTGCCAGCAGGTTCGGGACACCGAATTCACCCCTCCACTTT
TRBJ1-4	once	TRBV4-1	.	CASSQDNRVGEKLFF	TGCGCCAGCAGCCAAGACAACAGGGTGGGGGAAAAACTGTTTTTT
TRBJ1-5	.	TRBV4-3	.	CASSQGARVPQPQHF	TGCGCCAGCAGCCAAGGGGCGAGGGTCCCTCAGCCCCAGCATTTT
TRBJ2-1	.	TRBV7-3	.	CASSLVGVGGQEQFF	TGTGCCAGCAGCTTAGTGGGGGTTGGGGGACAAGAGCAGTTCTTC
TRBJ1-1	.	TRBV28	.	CASSLRGEAFF	TGTGCCAGCAGTTTAAGGGGTGAAGCTTTCTTT
TRBJ1-1	.	TRBV4-3	TRBD1	CASSQGGQWTEAFF	TGCGCCAGCAGCCAGGGGGGACAGTGGACTGAAGCTTTCTTT
TRBJ1-5	.	TRBV7-6	TRBD1	CASSLTTGFGNQPQHF	TGTGCCAGCAGCTTAACGACAGGGTTCGGCAATCAGCCCCAGCATTTT
TRBJ1-4	.	TRBV4-2	TRBD1	CASSQESVGTGHEKLFF	TGTGCCAGCAGCCAAGAGTCTGTAGGGACAGGGCATGAAAAACTGTTTTTT
TRBJ1-1	.	TRBV5-1	.	CASRRDTEAFF	TGCGCCAGCAGGCGTGACACTGAAGCTTTCTTT
TRBJ1-4	.	TRBV28	.	CASSLGGLRREKLFF	TGTGCCAGCAGTTTAGGGGGCCTCCGGAGGGAAAAACTGTTTTTT
TRBJ2-1	.	TRBV5-5	TRBD2	CASSSGLAGYNEQFF	TGTGCCAGCAGCTCAGGACTAGCGGGATACAATGAGCAGTTCTTC
TRBJ1-2	few	TRBV29-1	TRBD1	CSVGDSDNYGYTF	TGCAGCGTAGGGGACAGCGACAACTATGGCTACACCTTC
TRBJ1-1	.	TRBV6-2/TRBV6-3	.	CASSYGTQSMNTEAFF	TGTGCCAGCAGTTATGGGACACAGAGCATGAACACTGAAGCTTTCTTT
TRBJ2-7	.	TRBV6-2/TRBV6-3	TRBD2	CASSYFGRSSYEQYF	TGTGCCAGCAGTTACTTCGGGAGGAGCTCCTACGAGCAGTACTTC
TRBJ1-4	once	TRBV28	TRBD1	CASGGQGNEKLFF	TGTGCCAGCGGCGGACAGGGGAATGAAAAACTGTTTTTT
TRBJ1-2	.	TRBV7-3	TRBD1	CASSLTGTGHGYTF	TGTGCCAGCAGCTTAACGGGGACAGGGCATGGCTACACCTTC
TRBJ2-1	once	TRBV25-1	.	CASTGGGTNYYNEQFF	TGTGCCAGCACGGGTGGAGGAACCAATTATTACAATGAGCAGTTCTTC
TRBJ1-4	.	TRBV15	.	CATSRKTATGEKLFF	TGTGCCACCAGCAGAAAGACAGCTACAGGTGAAAAACTGTTTTTT
TRBJ1-3	once	TRBV4-3	.	CASSQDHVRQVINSGNTIYF	TGCGCCAGCAGCCAAGATCACGTCCGGCAGGTCATCAACTCTGGAAACACCATATATTTT
TRBJ1-2	.	TRBV29-1	TRBD1	CSVGTGVDYGYTF	TGCAGCGTCGGGACAGGGGTCGACTATGGCTACACCTTC
TRBJ1-6	.	TRBV10-3	TRBD1	CAISRQGFDSPLHF	TGTGCCATCAGTCGACAGGGGTTTGATTCACCCCTCCACTTT
TRBJ1-4	.	TRBV28	.	CASSPSGRGSEKLFF	TGTGCCAGCAGTCCCTCCGGTAGAGGCAGTGAAAAACTGTTTTTT
TRBJ2-7	.	TRBV7-9	.	CASSLDEDSYEQYF	TGTGCCAGCAGCTTAGATGAGGACAGCTACGAGCAGTACTTC
TRBJ1-2	few	TRBV2	.	CASSDERNYGYTF	TGTGCCAGCAGTGATGAGCGTAACTATGGCTACACCTTC
TRBJ2-7	.	TRBV7-2	TRBD2	CASRSAGTSGGYEQYF	TGTGCCAGCAGGAGCGCCGGGACTAGCGGCGGTTACGAGCAGTACTTC
TRBJ1-5	.	TRBV6-5	.	CASSPRDRGPRPQHF	TGTGCCAGCAGTCCCCGCGATAGGGGCCCCCGGCCCCAGCATTTT
TRBJ1-1	.	TRBV11-1	.	CASSFDTEMNTEAFF	TGTGCCAGCAGCTTTGACACAGAGATGAACACTGAAGCTTTCTTT
TRBJ2-3	.	TRBV6-1	.	CASSEGVAGSTDTQYF	TGTGCCAGCAGTGAAGGGGTGGCGGGGAGCACAGATACGCAGTATTTT
TRBJ1-2	.	TRBV29-1	TRBD1	CSVEGRTTGDNYGYTF	TGCAGCGTTGAAGGAAGAACGACAGGGGATAACTATGGCTACACCTTC
TRBJ1-4	.	TRBV7-2	.	CASSLTVRNEKLFF	TGTGCCAGCAGCTTAACAGTTAGAAATGAAAAACTGTTTTTT
TRBJ1-5	.	TRBV3-1/TRBV3-2	.	CASSHSRGGNQPQHF	TGTGCCAGCAGCCACTCACGGGGAGGGAATCAGCCCCAGCATTTT